This T cell receptor beta chain derives from a study of lymphopenia after photon versus proton radiotherapy. This clone occurred once. Its antigen is not known. Study conclusions and caveats: Proton therapy kept repertoires fairly stable, unlike photons, which gained effector/memory cells. Oligoclonal CD8+ Temra expansion after nadir drove photon patients' diversity drop. Post-nadir TCR diversity decline inversely tracked overall survival among those who died.

TCRdb's table, derived via immunoSEQ multiplex PCR, lists solely in-frame clones and lacks some. The table records 150,000 to 200,000 clones, less than 90% of them present only once. The CDR3 is 15 residues long. Looked up from germline, CDR1 is MNHNY and CDR2 is SVGAGI (reference sequence). V gave up 2 bases and J gave up 2 bases; unmatched junction bases: 3. This rearrangement joins TRBV6-6 to TRBJ2-3; 8 positions match TRBD2. The sequencing used peripheral blood, collected from a patient treated with photon-based radiotherapy. The clonotype was recovered from a man between 45 and 60 years old with gastric cancer. The CDR3 coding sequence is TGTGCCAGCAGTTACCCGGGAGGGATCACAGATACGCAGTATTTT. As protein: CASSYPGGITDTQYF.